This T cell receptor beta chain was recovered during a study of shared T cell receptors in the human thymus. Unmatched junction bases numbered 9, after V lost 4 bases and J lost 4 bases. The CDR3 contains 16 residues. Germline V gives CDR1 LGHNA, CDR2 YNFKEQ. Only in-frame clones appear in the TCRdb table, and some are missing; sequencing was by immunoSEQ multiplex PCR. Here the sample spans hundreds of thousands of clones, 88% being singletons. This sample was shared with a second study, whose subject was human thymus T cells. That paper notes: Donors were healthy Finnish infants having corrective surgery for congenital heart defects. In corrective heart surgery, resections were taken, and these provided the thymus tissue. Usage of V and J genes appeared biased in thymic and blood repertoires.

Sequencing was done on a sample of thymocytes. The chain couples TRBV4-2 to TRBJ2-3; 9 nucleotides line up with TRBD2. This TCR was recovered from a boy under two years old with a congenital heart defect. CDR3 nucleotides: TGTGCCAGCAGCCCCTCCAGCGGGAGGATGTCAGATACGCAGTATTTT. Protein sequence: CASSPSSGRMSDTQYF.